The TCR beta chain described here comes from a study of T cell responses to AZD1222 COVID-19 vaccine. Study information: Pooled samples include second doses given at about 4 or 12 weeks. Whole-study findings and limits: Across the whole spike, CD4 TCRs peaked at regions 160-218 and 743-854. Reportedly, close to half of spike-specific TCRs are directed against unmutated variant regions. Clonal diversity may have been underestimated, and the donors were mostly white British, with more females than males.

Using immunoSEQ multiplex PCR, the repertoire was profiled, and TCRdb retains in-frame clones only, with some absent. Here the sample spans roughly 150,000 clones, around 90% being singletons. As concerns this clone: Its antigen is currently unknown.

Germline V gives CDR1 MNHEY, CDR2 SMNVEV (reference sequence). V was pared by 0 bases and J by 3 bases, with 9 bases between. This CDR3 is built from 14 residues. This clonotype was obtained from an adult in good health. The sample was peripheral blood, taken on day 0 of AZD1222 vaccination. The genes are TRBV27 and TRBJ2-7, with D possibly TRBD1 on 5 matching bases. The CDR3 spells CASSLSAGNYEQYF. The CDR3 DNA reads TGTGCCAGCAGTTTATCGGCAGGGAACTACGAGCAGTACTTC.